The following is a T cell receptor (beta chain) sequence with its context. Its target is not known. The length of the CDR3 is 15 residues. The germline gives CDR1 KGHSH, CDR2 LQKENI. From its re-call of the 5' RACE reads, TCRdb lists each CDR3 protein once, without DNA. The listing records about 450,000 distinct CDR3 sequences. The data were taken from a study of monozygotic twins with inflammatory bowel disease. General observations from the study: T cell subtypes were not distinguishable in this analysis. Clonotype overlap with others was lower in IBD patients than in healthy twins, a difference that was greatest with disease activity.

Material for sequencing was blood. The TCR comes from a human donor with ulcerative colitis or Crohn's disease, or a healthy co-twin of an affected twin (not recorded which). This sequence joins TRBV18 and TRBJ1-2; TCRdb's D gene call, TRBD1, goes unchecked for lack of DNA. The CDR3 protein is CASALGGFRDYGYTF. The variable domain in full, completed from reference TRBV18 and TRBJ1-2, reads NAGVMQNPRHLVRRRGQEARLRCSPMKGHSHVYWYRQLPEEGLKFMVYLQKENIIDESGMPKERFSAEFPKEGPSILRIQQVVRGDSAAYFCASALGGFRDYGYTFGSGTRLTVV.